Here is one T cell receptor (beta chain) with its context. Clones were read by immunoSEQ multiplex PCR, and TCRdb kept only the in-frame ones, dropping some. The data show about 200,000 clones, 84% seen once. This entry is derived from a study of blood T cell repertoires in COVID-19. J gave up 3 bases and V 4 bases, and 2 bases lay outside the gene matches. The germline V gene encodes CDR1 MDHEN and CDR2 SYDVKM. This CDR3 region has 14 residues. The receptor was isolated from a woman aged 45-65 years with active or convalescent COVID-19. What was sequenced was peripheral blood. V and J are TRBV28 and TRBJ1-2; 10 nucleotides match TRBD1. In DNA, the CDR3 is TGTGCCAGCAGTTCGGACAGGGGGGACTATGGCTACACCTTC. Amino acid sequence: CASSSDRGDYGYTF.